The next 4 T cell receptor beta chains were all read from a single sample in a study of blood T cell repertoires in COVID-19. Sequenced by immunoSEQ multiplex PCR; TCRdb stores in-frame clones only, minus some. The profile shows about 130,000 clones, about four fifths of them singletons. Material for sequencing was peripheral blood. These receptors were taken from an elderly woman with acute or convalescent COVID-19.

The rearrangement links TRBV19 to TRBJ1-6, with 12 bases matching TRBD1. The CDR3 consists of 18 residues. The V gene's germline CDR1 is LNHDA and CDR2 SQIVND (reference sequence). J was trimmed by 7 bases and V by 5 bases; bases with no gene match: 12. Here the CDR3 reads CASSPSAGTGGKNSPLHF. CDR3 nucleotides: TGTGCCAGTAGTCCGTCCGCCGGGACAGGGGGCAAGAATTCACCCCTCCACTTT.

The chain combines TRBV7-2 with TRBJ1-4; D gene ambiguous. The CDR3 length is 15 residues. Germline V gives CDR1 SGHTA, CDR2 FQGNSA. V gave up 0 bases and J gave up 8 bases, with 13 bases separating them. The CDR3 here is CASSLAPLVGEKLFF. In DNA, the CDR3 is TGTGCCAGCAGCTTAGCGCCCCTTGTGGGCGAAAAACTGTTTTTT.

This sequence joins TRBV25-1 and TRBJ1-6; 8 bases agree with TRBD1. This CDR3 contains 15 residues. Germline CDR1 and CDR2: MGHDK and SYGVNS. The ends lost 3 bases at V and 7 bases at J; junction bases unmatched: 5. CDR3 coding DNA: TGTGCCAGCAGTGACCCGGGACAGGAGAATTCACCCCTCCACTTT. Its protein is CASSDPGQENSPLHF.

The chain links TRBV9 to TRBJ2-5; 10 nucleotides match TRBD1. Trimming cost V 4 bases and J 2 bases; bases outside gene matches: 2. Germline CDR1 is SGDLS and CDR2 is YYNGEE. The length of the CDR3 is 14 residues. The CDR3 protein is CASSRDRGQETQYF. CDR3 DNA: TGTGCCAGCAGCCGGGACAGGGGACAAGAGACCCAGTACTTC.